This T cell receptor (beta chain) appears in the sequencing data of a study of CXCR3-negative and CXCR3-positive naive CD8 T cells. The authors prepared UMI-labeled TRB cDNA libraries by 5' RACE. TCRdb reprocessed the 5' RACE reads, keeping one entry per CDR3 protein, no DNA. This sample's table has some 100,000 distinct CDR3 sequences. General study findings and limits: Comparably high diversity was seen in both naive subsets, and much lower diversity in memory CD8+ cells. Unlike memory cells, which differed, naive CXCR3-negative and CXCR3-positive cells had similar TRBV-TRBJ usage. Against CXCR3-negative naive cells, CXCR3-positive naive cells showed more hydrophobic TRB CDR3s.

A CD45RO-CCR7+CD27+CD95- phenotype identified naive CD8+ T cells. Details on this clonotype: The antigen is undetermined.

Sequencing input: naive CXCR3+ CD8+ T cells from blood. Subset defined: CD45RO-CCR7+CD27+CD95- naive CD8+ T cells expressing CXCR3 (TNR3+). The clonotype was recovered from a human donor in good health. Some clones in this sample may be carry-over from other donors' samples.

The CDR3 is CASSLHKVGYNEQFF. The chain is built from TRBV5-1 and TRBJ2-1. The CDR3 contains 15 residues. CDR1 and CDR2 (germline): SGHRS, YFSETQ. The full variable domain, completed using reference TRBV5-1 and TRBJ2-1, is KAGVTQTPRYLIKTRGQQVTLSCSPISGHRSVSWYQQTPGQGLQFLFEYFSETQRNKGNFPGRFSGRQFSNSRSEMNVSTLELGDSALYLCASSLHKVGYNEQFFGPGTRLTVL.